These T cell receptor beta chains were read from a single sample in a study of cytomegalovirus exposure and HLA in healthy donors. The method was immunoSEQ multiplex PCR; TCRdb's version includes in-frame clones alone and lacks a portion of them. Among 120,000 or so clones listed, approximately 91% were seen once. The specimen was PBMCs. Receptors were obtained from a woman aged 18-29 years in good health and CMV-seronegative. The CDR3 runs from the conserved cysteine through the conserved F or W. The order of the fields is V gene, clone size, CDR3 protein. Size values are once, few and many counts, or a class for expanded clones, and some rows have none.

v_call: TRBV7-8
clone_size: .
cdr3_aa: CASSLKRTGSGNTIYF

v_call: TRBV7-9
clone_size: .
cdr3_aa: CASSSPGGPTGNEQFF

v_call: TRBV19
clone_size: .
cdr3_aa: CASTNQREGHNEQFF

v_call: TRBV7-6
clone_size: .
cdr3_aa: CASSPRGAPDTQYF

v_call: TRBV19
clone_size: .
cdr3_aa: CASSIDKETQYF

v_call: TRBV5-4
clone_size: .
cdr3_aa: CASSHGIDYSYEQYF

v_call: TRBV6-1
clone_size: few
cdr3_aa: CASSRDRALGQYF

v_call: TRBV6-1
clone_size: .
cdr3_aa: CASSGSYGYTF

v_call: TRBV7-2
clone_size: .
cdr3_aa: CASSLNPRGSGGYTF

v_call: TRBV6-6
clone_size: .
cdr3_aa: CASSSYMDTQYF

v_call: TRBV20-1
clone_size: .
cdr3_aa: CSAYRDTEAFF

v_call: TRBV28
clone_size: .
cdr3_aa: CASSFPMNTEAFF

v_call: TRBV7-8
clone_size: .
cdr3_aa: CASATPRTDLGSVFF

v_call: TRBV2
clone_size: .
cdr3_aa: CASSEVGQHYQPQHF

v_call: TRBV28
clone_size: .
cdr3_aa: CASSYPGTGLKNEQFF

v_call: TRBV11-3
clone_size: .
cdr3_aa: CASSSADFEAFF

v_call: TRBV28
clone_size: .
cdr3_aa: CASSPLSPAGVGEQFF

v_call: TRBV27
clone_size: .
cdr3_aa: CASSSLSTGGLGYTF

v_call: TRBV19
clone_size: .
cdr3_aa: CASSTRQGAGRNQPQHF

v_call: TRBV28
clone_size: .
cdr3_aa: CASSLRDFRTDTQYF

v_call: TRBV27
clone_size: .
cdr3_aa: CASSLAGTYNEQFF

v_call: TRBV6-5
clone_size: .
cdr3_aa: CASSPTETGAHEQYF

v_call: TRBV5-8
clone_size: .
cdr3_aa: CASSMGQGAYGYTF

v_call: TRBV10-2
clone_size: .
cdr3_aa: CASSEGQGIPVSNQPQHF

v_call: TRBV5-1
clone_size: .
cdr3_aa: CASSLTGQTETQYF

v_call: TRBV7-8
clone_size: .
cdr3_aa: CASSFPGDNTEAFF

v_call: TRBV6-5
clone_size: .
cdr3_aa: CASSPGGQGAFF

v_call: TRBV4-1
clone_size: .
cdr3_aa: CASSRAGGADTQYF

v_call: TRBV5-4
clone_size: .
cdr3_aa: CASSLRLAGYNEQFF

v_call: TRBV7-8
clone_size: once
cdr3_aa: CASSQEGRNIQYF

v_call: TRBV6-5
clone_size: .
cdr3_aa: CASSDTNYGYTF

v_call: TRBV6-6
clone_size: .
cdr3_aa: CASSYGNRNTEAFF

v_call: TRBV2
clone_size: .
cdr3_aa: CASRPGTRGFF

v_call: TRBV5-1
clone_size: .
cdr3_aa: CASRPGLAGGQGETQYF

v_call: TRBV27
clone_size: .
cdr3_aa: CASSLSLGGGELFF

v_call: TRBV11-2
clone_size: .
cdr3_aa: CASRPDRGAKNNLYGYTF

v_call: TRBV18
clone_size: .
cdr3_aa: CASSPVRRTSYNEQFF

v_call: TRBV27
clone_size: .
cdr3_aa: CASSSPLRREVSTDTQYF

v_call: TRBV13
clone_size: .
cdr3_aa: CASSPRQFLPNTEAFF

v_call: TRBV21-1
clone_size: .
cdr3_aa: CASSNLMKGRNPESNQPQHF

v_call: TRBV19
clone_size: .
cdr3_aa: CASTWTGLSLWANQPQHF

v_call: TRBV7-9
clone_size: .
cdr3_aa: CASSSNSNQPQHF

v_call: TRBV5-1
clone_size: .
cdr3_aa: CASSLEGLAGRGQFF

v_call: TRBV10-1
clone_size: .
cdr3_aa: CASSRDRAYEQYF

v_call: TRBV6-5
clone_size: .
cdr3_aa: CASGGDQPQHF

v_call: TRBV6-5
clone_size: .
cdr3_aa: CASASPSAGYEQYF

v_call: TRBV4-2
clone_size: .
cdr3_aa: CASSRDGGSNQPQHF